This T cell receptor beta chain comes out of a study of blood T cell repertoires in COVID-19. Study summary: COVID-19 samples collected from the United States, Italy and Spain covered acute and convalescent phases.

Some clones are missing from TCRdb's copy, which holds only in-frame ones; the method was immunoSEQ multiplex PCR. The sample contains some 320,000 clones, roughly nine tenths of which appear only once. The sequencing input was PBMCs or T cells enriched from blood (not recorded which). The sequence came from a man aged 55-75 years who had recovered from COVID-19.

The CDR3 reads CASSLQGSDTQYF. CDR3 nucleotide sequence: TGTGCCAGCAGCCTCCAGGGTTCCGATACGCAGTATTTT. V gene TRBV7-3 combines with J gene TRBJ2-3; TRBD1 might be the D (5 bases). CDR1 and CDR2 from the germline V gene are SGHTA and FQGTGA. With 5 bases removed from V and 6 bases from J, the gap between germline ends came to 12 bases. This CDR3 comprises 13 residues.